The entry that follows covers one TCR beta chain sequence. In germline, CDR1 is DFQATT, CDR2 SNEGSKA (reference sequence). This CDR3 contains 15 residues. This record belongs to a study of blood T cells in healthy people across ages. Using a J-beta primer mix together with a sample-barcoded 5' primer, a second PCR was run for roughly 7 to 12 cycles. TCRdb independently ran MiXCR on the 5' RACE reads; one entry per CDR3 protein. The table lists hundreds of thousands of distinct CDR3 sequences, about 56% of them singletons. Material for sequencing was blood. The origin of this receptor is a man aged 35 to 55 in good health. The chain joins TRBV20-1 to TRBJ2-7; 10 nucleotides match TRBD2. The J call may be wrong; the DNA end is better matched by TRBJ2-5. CDR3 sequence (DNA): TGCAGTGCTAGAGTCGAGGGACTAGCGCGGGAGACCCAGTACTTC. It is translated as CSARVEGLARETQYF.